This T cell receptor (beta chain) was captured in a study of vaccination and CD4 T cells after COVID-19. With respect to this clonotype: The antigen remains unidentified.

Sequencing of DNA taken from cultured CD4+ T cells relied on the Oncomine TCR Beta short-read assay. DNA came from CD4+ T cells after culture. TCRdb re-derived calls from the PCR reads in MiXCR, one entry per CDR3 protein. This table holds 11,000 or so distinct CDR3 sequences, approximately 40% found once. This CDR3 has 15 residues. Germline assignment: CDR1 DFQATT and CDR2 SNEGSKA (reference sequence). V gave up 7 bases and J gave up 6 bases, with 21 bases separating them. Treatment: roughly ten-day PBMC culture with coronavirus spike peptide pools or control peptides (ViraFEST assay). PBMCs, plated at around 2 million per well, were grown in the presence of roughly 10 IU/ml IL-2 and 10 ug/ml peptide pools. Study-wide points: Only after vaccination were a median roughly 90% of convalescents' reactive clones seen.

The sample taken for sequencing was CD4+ T cells from blood, cultured in vitro. V is TRBV20-1 and J is TRBJ2-2, with D possibly being TRBD2 (7 bases). This receptor was taken from a human donor who had recovered from COVID-19. CDR3 residues: CSVKGGGRRAGELFF. In nucleotides, the CDR3 is TGCAGTGTAAAGGGGGGCGGGAGAAGGGCCGGGGAGCTGTTTTTT.